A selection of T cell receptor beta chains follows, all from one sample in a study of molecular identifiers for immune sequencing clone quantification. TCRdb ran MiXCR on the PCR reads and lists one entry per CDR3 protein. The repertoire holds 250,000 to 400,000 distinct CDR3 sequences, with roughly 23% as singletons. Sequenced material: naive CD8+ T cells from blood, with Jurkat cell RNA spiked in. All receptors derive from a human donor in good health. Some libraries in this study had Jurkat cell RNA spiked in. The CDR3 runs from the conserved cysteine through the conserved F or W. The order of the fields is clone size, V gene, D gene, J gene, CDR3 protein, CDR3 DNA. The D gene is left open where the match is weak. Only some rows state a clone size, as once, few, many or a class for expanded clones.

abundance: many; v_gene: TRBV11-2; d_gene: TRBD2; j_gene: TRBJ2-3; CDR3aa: CASSGLAGPDTQYF; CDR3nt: TGTGCCAGCAGTGGACTAGCGGGGCCAGATACGCAGTATTTT
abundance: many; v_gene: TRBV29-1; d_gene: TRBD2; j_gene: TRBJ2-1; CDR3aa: CSVELASGYYNEQFF; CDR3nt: TGCAGCGTTGAACTCGCTAGCGGATATTACAATGAGCAGTTCTTC
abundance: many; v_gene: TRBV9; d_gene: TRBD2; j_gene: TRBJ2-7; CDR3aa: CASSPEGLAGDEQYF; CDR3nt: TGTGCCAGCAGCCCGGAGGGACTAGCGGGGGACGAGCAGTACTTC
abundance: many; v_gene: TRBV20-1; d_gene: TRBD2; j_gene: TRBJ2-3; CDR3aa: CSARDSSLAGGMADTQYF; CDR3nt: TGCAGTGCTAGAGATTCTTCCCTAGCGGGAGGAATGGCCGATACGCAGTATTTT
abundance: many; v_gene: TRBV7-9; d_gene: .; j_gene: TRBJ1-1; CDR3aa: CASSSEDTTGTEAFF; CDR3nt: TGTGCCAGCAGCTCAGAAGACACTACGGGCACTGAAGCTTTCTTT
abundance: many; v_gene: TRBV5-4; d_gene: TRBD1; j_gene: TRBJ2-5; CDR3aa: CASSDTTGGEETQYF; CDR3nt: TGTGCCAGCAGCGATACGACAGGGGGCGAAGAGACCCAGTACTTC
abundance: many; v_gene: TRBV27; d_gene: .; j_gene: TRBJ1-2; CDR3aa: CASSFKGNYGYTF; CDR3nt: TGTGCCAGCAGTTTTAAGGGGAACTATGGCTACACCTTC
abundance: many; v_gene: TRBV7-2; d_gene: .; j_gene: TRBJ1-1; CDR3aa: CASSFRHSEAFF; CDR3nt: TGTGCCAGCAGCTTTAGACACTCAGAAGCTTTCTTT
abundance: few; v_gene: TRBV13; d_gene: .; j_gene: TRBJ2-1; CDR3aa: CASSPPPGDYNEQFF; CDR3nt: TGTGCCAGCAGTCCCCCGCCGGGGGACTACAATGAGCAGTTCTTC
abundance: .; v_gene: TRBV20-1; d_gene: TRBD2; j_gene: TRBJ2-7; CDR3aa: CSARALLAGNYEQYF; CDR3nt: TGCAGTGCTAGAGCCCTACTAGCGGGGAACTACGAGCAGTACTTC
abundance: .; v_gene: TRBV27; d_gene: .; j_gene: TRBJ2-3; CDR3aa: CASSLLGVLSTDTQYF; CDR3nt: TGTGCCAGCAGTTTATTAGGCGTCCTTAGCACAGATACGCAGTATTTT
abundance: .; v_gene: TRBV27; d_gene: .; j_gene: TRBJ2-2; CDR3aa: CASSFGGMTGELFF; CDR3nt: TGTGCCAGCAGTTTCGGAGGGATGACCGGGGAGCTGTTTTTT
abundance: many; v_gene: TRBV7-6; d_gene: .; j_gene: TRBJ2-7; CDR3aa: CASSLTGASEQYF; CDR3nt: TGTGCCAGCAGCCTAACGGGCGCATCCGAGCAGTACTTC
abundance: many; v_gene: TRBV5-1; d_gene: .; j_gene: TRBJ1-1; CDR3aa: CAPSLGRGTEAFF; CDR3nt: TGCGCCCCTTCGTTGGGGCGCGGCACTGAAGCTTTCTTT
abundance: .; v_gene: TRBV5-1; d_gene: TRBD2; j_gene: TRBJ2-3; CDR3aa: CASSFKAGGITDTQYF; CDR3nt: TGCGCCAGCAGCTTTAAGGCGGGAGGAATCACAGATACGCAGTATTTT
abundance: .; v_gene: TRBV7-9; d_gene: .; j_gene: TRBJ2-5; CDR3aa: CASSSILARAGQETQYF; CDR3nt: TGTGCCAGCAGCTCCATCCTCGCCCGGGCTGGGCAAGAGACCCAGTACTTC
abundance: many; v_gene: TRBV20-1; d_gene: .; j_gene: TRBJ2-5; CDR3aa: CSARDSGLWQQETQYF; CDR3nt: TGCAGTGCTAGAGATTCTGGGCTGTGGCAGCAAGAGACCCAGTACTTC
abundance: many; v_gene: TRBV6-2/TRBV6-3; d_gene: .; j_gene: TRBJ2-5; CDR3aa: CASSPTLIPRETQYF; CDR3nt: TGTGCCAGCAGCCCAACCCTGATCCCCAGAGAGACCCAGTACTTC
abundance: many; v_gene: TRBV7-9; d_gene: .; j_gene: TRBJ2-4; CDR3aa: CASSSSISWAKNIQYF; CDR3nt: TGTGCCAGCAGCTCCTCCATCTCCTGGGCCAAAAACATTCAGTACTTC
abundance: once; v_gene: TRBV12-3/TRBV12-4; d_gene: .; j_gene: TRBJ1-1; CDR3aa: CASSPEGLSTEAFF; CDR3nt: TGTGCCAGCAGTCCCGAGGGCCTGAGCACTGAAGCTTTCTTT
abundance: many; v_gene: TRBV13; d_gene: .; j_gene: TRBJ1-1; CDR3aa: CASSQRLGADTEAFF; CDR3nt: TGTGCCAGCAGCCAACGCCTCGGAGCAGACACTGAAGCTTTCTTT
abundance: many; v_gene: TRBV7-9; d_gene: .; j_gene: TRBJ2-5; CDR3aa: CASSLEAVIQETQYF; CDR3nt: TGTGCCAGCAGCTTAGAGGCAGTCATCCAAGAGACCCAGTACTTC
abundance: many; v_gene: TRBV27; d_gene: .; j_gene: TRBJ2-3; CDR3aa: CASSYTSPGTDTQYF; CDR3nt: TGTGCCAGCAGTTATACTAGCCCGGGCACAGATACGCAGTATTTT